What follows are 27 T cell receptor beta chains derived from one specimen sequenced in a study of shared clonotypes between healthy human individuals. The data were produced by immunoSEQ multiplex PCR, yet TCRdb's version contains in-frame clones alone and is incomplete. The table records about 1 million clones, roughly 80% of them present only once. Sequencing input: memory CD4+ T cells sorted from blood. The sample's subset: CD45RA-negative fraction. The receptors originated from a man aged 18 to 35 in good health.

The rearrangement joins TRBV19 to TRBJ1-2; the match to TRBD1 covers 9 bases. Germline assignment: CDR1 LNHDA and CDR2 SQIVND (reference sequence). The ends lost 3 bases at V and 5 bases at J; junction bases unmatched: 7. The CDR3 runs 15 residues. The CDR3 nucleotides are TGTGCCAGTAGTATCATTTCGGGACAGGGTTATGGCTACACCTTC. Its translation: CASSIISGQGYGYTF.

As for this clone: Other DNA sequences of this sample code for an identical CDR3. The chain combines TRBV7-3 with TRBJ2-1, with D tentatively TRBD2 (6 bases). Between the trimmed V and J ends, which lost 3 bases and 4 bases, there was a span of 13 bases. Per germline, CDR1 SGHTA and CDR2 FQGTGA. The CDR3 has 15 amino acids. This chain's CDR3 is CASSLTRADYNEQFF. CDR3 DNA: TGTGCCAGCAGCTTGACTAGGGCCGATTACAATGAGCAGTTCTTC.

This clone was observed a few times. The CDR3 nucleotides read TGTGCCAGCAGTGAAGGGCTGGGGACGCAGTATTTT. Amino acid sequence: CASSEGLGTQYF. The chain couples TRBV25-1 to TRBJ2-3; D call uncertain. The CDR3 runs 12 residues. Per the germline V gene, CDR1 is MGHDK and CDR2 is SYGVNS. Trimming cost V 2 bases and J 9 bases, with 9 bases left between them.

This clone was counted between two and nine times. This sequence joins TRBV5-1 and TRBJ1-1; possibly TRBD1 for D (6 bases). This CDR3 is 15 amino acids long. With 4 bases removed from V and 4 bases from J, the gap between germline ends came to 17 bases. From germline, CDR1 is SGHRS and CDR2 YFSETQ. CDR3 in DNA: TGCGCCAGCAGCGGTGGACAGATGGGGGCCACTGAAGCTTTCTTT. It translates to CASSGGQMGATEAFF.

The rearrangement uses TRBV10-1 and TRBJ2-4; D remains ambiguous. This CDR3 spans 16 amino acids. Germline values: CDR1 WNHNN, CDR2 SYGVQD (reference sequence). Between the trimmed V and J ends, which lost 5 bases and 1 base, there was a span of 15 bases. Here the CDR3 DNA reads TGCGCCAGCAGTCAAGGTGACCGCTGGGCCAAAAACATTCAGTACTTC. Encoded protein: CASSQGDRWAKNIQYF.

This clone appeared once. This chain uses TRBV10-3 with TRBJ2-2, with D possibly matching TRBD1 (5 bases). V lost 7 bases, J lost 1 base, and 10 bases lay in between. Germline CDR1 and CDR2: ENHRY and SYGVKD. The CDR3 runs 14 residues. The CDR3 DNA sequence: TGTGCCATCATGGGGCAGGTGAACACCGGGGAGCTGTTTTTT. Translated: CAIMGQVNTGELFF.

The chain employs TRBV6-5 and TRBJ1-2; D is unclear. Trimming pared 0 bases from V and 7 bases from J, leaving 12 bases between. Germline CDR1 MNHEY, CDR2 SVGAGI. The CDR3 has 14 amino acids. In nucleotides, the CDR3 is TGTGCCAGCAGTTACTCTACCCAGTCGAGTGGCTACACCTTC. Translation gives CASSYSTQSSGYTF.

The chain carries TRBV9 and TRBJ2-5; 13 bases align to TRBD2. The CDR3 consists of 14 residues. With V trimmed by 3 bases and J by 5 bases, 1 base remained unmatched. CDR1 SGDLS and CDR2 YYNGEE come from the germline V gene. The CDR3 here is CASSAGLAGETQYF. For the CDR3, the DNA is TGTGCCAGCAGCGCGGGACTAGCGGGGGAGACCCAGTACTTC.

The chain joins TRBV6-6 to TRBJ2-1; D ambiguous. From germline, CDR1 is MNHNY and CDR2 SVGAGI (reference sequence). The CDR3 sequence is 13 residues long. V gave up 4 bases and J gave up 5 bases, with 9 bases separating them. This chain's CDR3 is CASSFASNNEQFF. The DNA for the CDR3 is TGTGCCAGCAGTTTTGCATCGAACAATGAGCAGTTCTTC.

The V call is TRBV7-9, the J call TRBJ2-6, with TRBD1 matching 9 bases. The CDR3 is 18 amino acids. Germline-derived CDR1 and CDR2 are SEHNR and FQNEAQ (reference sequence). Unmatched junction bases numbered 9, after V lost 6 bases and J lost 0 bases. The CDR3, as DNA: TGTGCCAGCAGAGCCCGGGACAGGGTGATCTCTGGGGCCAACGTCCTGACTTTC. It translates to CASRARDRVISGANVLTF.

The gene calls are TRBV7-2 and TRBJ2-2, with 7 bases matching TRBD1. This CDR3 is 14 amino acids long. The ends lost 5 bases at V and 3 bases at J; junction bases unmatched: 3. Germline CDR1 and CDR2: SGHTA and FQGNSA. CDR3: CASSHGTDTGELFF. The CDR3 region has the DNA TGTGCCAGCAGCCATGGGACAGACACCGGGGAGCTGTTTTTT.

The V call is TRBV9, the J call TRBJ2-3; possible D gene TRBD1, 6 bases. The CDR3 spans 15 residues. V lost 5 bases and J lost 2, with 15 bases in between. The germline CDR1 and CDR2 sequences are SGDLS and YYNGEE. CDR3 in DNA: TGTGCCAGCAGGGCAGGGGTTGTGAACACAGATACGCAGTATTTT. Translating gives CASRAGVVNTDTQYF.

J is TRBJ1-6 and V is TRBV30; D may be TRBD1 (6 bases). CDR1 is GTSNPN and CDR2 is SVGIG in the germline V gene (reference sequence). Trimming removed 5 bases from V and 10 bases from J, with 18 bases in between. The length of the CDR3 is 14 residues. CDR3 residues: CAWEQGSERSPLHF. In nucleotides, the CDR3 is TGTGCCTGGGAACAGGGATCGGAGAGGTCACCCCTCCACTTT. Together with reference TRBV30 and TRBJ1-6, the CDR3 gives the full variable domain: SQTIHQWPATLVQPVGSPLSLECTVEGTSNPNLYWYRQAAGRGLQLLFYSVGIGQISSEVPQNLSASRPQDRQFILSSKKLLLSDSGFYLCAWEQGSERSPLHFGNGTRLTVT.

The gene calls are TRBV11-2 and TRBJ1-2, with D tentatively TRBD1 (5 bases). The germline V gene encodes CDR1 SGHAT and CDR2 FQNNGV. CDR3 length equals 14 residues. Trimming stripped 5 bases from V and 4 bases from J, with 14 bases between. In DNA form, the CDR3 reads TGTGCCAGCAGCCCCCGCCAGGGACGCTATGGCTACACCTTC. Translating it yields CASSPRQGRYGYTF. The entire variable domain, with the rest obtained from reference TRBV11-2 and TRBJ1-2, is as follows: EAGVAQSPRYKIIEKRQSVAFWCNPISGHATLYWYQQILGQGPKLLIQFQNNGVVDDSQLPKDRFSAERLKGVDSTLKIQPAKLEDSAVYLCASSPRQGRYGYTFGSGTRLTVV.

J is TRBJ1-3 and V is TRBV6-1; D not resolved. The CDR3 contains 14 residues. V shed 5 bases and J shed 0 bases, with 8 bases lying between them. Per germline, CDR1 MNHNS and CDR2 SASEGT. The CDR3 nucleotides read TGTGCCAGCAGTCCACAGCGCTCTGGAAACACCATATATTTT. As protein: CASSPQRSGNTIYF.

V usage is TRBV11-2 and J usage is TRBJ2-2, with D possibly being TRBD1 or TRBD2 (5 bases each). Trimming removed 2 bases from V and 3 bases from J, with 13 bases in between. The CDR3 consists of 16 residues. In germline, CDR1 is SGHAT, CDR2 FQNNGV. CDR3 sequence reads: CASSLTLGVDTGELFF. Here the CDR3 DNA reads TGTGCCAGCAGCTTAACCTTGGGGGTAGACACCGGGGAGCTGTTTTTT.

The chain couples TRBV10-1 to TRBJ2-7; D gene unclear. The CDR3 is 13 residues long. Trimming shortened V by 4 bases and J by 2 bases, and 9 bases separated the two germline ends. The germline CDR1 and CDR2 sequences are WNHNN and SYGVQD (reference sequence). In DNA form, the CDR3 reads TGCGCCAGCAGTGTTGGCCCGGCCTACGAGCAGTACTTC. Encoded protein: CASSVGPAYEQYF.

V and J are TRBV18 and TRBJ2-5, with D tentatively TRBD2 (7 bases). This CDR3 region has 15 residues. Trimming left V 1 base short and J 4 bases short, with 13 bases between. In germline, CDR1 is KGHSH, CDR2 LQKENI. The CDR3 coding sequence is TGTGCCAGCTCACCACTTGCAGGGGAGGGAGAGACCCAGTACTTC. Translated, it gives CASSPLAGEGETQYF.

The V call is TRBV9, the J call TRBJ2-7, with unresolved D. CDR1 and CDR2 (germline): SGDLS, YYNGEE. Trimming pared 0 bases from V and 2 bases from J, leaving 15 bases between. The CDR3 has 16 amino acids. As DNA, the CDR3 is TGTGCCAGCAGCGTAGATCCGGGCCTTGTCACCTACGAGCAGTACTTC. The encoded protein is CASSVDPGLVTYEQYF. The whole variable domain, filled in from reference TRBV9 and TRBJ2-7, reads DSGVTQTPKHLITATGQRVTLRCSPRSGDLSVYWYQQSLDQGLQFLIQYYNGEERAKGNILERFSAQQFPDLHSELNLSSLELGDSALYFCASSVDPGLVTYEQYFGPGTRLTVT.

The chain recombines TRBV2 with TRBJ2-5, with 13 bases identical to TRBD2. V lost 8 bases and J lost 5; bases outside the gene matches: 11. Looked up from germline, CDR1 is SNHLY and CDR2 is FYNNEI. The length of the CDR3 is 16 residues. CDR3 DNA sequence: TGTGCCAGCGTACCTTCTAGACTAGCGGGAGGCGAGACCCAGTACTTC. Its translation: CASVPSRLAGGETQYF. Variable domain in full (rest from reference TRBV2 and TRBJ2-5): EPEVTQTPSHQVTQMGQEVILRCVPISNHLYFYWYRQILGQKVEFLVSFYNNEISEKSEIFDDQFSVERPDGSNFTLKIRSTKLEDSAMYFCASVPSRLAGGETQYFGPGTRLLVL.

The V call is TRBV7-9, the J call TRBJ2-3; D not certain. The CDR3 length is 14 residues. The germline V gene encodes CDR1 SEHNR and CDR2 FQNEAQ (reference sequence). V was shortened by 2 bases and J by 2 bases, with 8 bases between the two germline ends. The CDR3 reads CASSLRGPTDTQYF. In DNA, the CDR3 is TGTGCCAGCAGCTTACGAGGTCCCACAGATACGCAGTATTTT. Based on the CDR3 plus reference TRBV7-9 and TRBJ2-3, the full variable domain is DTGVSQNPRHKITKRGQNVTFRCDPISEHNRLYWYRQTLGQGPEFLTYFQNEAQLEKSRLLSDRFSAERPKGSFSTLEIQRTEQGDSAMYLCASSLRGPTDTQYFGPGTRLTVL.

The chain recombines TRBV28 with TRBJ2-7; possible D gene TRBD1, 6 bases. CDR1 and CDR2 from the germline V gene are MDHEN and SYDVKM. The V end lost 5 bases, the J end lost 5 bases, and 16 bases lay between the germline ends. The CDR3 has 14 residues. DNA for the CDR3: TGTGCCAGCAGTCGAACCACAGGGTTCAACGAGCAGTACTTC. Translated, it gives CASSRTTGFNEQYF.

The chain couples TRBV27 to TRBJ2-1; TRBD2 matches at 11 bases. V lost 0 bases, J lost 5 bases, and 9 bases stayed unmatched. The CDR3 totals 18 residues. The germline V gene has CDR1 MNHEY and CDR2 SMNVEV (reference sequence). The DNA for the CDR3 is TGTGCCAGCAGTTTATCCGGATCACTAGCGGGGGTCAACAATGAGCAGTTCTTC. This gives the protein CASSLSGSLAGVNNEQFF.

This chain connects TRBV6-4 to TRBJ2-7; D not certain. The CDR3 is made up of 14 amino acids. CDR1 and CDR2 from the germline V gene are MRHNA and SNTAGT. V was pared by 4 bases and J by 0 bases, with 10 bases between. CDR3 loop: CASSVYTSSYEQYF. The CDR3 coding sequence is TGTGCCAGCAGTGTATATACATCCTCCTACGAGCAGTACTTC.

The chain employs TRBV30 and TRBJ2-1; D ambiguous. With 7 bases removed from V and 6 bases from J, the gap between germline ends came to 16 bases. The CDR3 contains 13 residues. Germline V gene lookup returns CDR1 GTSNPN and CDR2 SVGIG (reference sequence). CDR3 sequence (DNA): TGTGCCTCAGTGGTCACATCGGGCAATGAGCAGTTCTTC. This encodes CASVVTSGNEQFF.

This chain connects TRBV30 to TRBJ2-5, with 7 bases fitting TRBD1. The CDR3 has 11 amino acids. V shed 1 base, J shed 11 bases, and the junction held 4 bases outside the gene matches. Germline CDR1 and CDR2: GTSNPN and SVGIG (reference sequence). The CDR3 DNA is TGTGCCTGGAGTGGACAGGGTGGGCAGTACTTC. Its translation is CAWSGQGGQYF.

The chain's CDR3 is CASSSTTGQVYEQYF. The CDR3 bases are TGCGCCAGCAGCTCGACCACGGGACAGGTCTACGAGCAGTACTTC. This chain joins TRBV5-1 and TRBJ2-7; TRBD1 agrees at 8 bases. There are 15 residues in the CDR3. Germline lookup yields CDR1 SGHRS and CDR2 YFSETQ. V lost 3 bases, J lost 3 bases, and 8 bases stayed unmatched. Drawing the rest from reference TRBV5-1 and TRBJ2-7, the complete variable domain is KAGVTQTPRYLIKTRGQQVTLSCSPISGHRSVSWYQQTPGQGLQFLFEYFSETQRNKGNFPGRFSGRQFSNSRSEMNVSTLELGDSALYLCASSSTTGQVYEQYFGPGTRLTVT.